One and the same sample provided the 16 T cell receptor beta chains below, sequenced in a study of beta chain features in type 1 diabetes. Overall study findings and caveats: In all four CD4+ subsets, TCRB CDR3 length was significantly, moderately reduced in type 1 diabetes.

These receptors have no identified antigens. Every isolated RNA sample was fully reverse transcribed, so sequencing captured expressed TCRB transcripts. TCRdb keeps only in-frame clones here, not all; method: immunoSEQ multiplex PCR. Altogether fewer than 400,000 clones are present, over 7% being singletons, with the ten largest covering roughly 1%. The sample was central memory CD4+ T cells from blood. The receptors come from a man younger than 40 with type 1 diabetes.

This chain uses TRBV9 with TRBJ2-7, with TRBD1 identical over 11 bases. Germline values: CDR1 SGDLS, CDR2 YYNGEE. V lost 4 bases and J lost 3; bases outside the gene matches: 3. This CDR3 has 14 amino acids. CDR3: CASSLGTGGYEQYF. In DNA form, the CDR3 reads TGTGCCAGCAGCTTGGGGACAGGGGGCTACGAGCAGTACTTC.

The chain combines TRBV6-5 with TRBJ1-6; no clear D gene. This CDR3 region has 13 residues. Germline V gene sequence: CDR1 MNHEY, CDR2 SVGAGI. Trimming pared 4 bases from V and 14 bases from J, leaving 15 bases between. Here the CDR3 reads CASSLDLVGSLHF. As DNA, the CDR3 is TGTGCCAGCAGTTTAGACCTTGTTGGGTCCCTCCACTTT.

This clone was observed a handful of times. The junction and the germline gene differ at one end; a read error may be behind it. V usage is TRBV7-2 and J usage is TRBJ2-7; possible D gene TRBD2, 5 bases. The CDR3 length is 13 residues. The germline V gene has CDR1 SGHTA and CDR2 FQGNSA. DNA for the CDR3: TGTGCCAGCAGCCTAGCCAGGACTTACGAGCAGTACTTC. The encoded protein is CASSLARTYEQYF.

The V call is TRBV28, the J call TRBJ1-2; 11 positions match TRBD1. From germline, CDR1 is MDHEN and CDR2 SYDVKM. There are 14 residues in the CDR3. Trimming at V came to 4 bases and at J to 8 bases, leaving 6 bases not matched to a gene. The CDR3 DNA reads as TGTGCCAGCAGTTCAGGGACAGGGGGTCAGGGCTACACCTTC. Translating it yields CASSSGTGGQGYTF.

The gene calls are TRBV7-9 and TRBJ2-2; D not resolved. The CDR3 is 17 residues long. V was trimmed by 0 bases and J by 5 bases, leaving 16 bases between them. The germline gives CDR1 SEHNR, CDR2 FQNEAQ (reference sequence). The CDR3 here is CASSLASGDSRTGELFF. CDR3 nucleotide sequence: TGTGCCAGCAGCTTAGCGTCAGGCGATTCAAGGACCGGGGAGCTGTTTTTT.

The rearrangement uses TRBV28 and TRBJ1-2; 9 bases line up with TRBD1. Trimming at V came to 3 bases and at J to 3 bases, leaving 11 bases not matched to a gene. This CDR3 has 17 amino acids. CDR1 and CDR2 (germline): MDHEN, SYDVKM. CDR3 residues: CASSFWLVTGGYYGYTF. Here the CDR3 DNA reads TGTGCCAGCAGTTTCTGGTTGGTGACAGGGGGGTACTATGGCTACACCTTC.

This clone was found a few times. The rearrangement links TRBV10-1 to TRBJ2-3; no definite D call. This CDR3 region has 13 residues. The germline V gene encodes CDR1 WNHNN and CDR2 SYGVQD (reference sequence). With 10 bases removed from V and 0 bases from J, the gap between germline ends came to 11 bases. DNA for the CDR3: TGCGCCACCCGACTTGACAGCACAGATACGCAGTATTTT. Its translation: CATRLDSTDTQYF.

This clone was seen only a few times. The chain recombines TRBV28 with TRBJ2-2, with 8 bases aligning to TRBD2. The germline V gene encodes CDR1 MDHEN and CDR2 SYDVKM. Losses at the gene ends were 5 bases for V and 3 bases for J; bases not matched to a gene: 8. The CDR3 loop spans 16 amino acids. CDR3 coding DNA: TGTGCCAGCAGTCCCCCAGCGGGGGCCTACACCGGGGAGCTGTTTTTT. This codes for CASSPPAGAYTGELFF.

In its sample, this clone was seen a few times. The chain joins TRBV27 to TRBJ2-7; tentatively, D is TRBD1 (5 bases). V lost 3 bases to trimming and J lost 0 bases, with 12 bases between them. The CDR3 consists of 15 residues. Per the germline V gene, CDR1 is MNHEY and CDR2 is SMNVEV (reference sequence). The CDR3 region is CASSFHWGSSYEQYF. The CDR3 DNA is TGTGCCAGCAGTTTCCATTGGGGCAGCTCCTACGAGCAGTACTTC.

J is TRBJ2-2 and V is TRBV4-3; the D gene is possibly TRBD1 (5 bases). This CDR3 has 17 amino acids. Trimming removed 4 bases at V and 2 bases at J, with 17 bases between. From germline, CDR1 is LGHNA and CDR2 YSLEER. As DNA, the CDR3 is TGCGCCAGCAGCCGAAGGCCCCAGGGCCACAACACCGGGGAGCTGTTTTTT. It yields the protein CASSRRPQGHNTGELFF.

This clone was observed at least ten times. This chain uses TRBV30 with TRBJ1-2, with 9 bases fitting TRBD1. The CDR3 has 13 amino acids. Germline V gene lookup returns CDR1 GTSNPN and CDR2 SVGIG (reference sequence). V gave up 5 bases and J gave up 8 bases; unmatched junction bases: 9. CDR3 DNA: TGTGCCTGGGCCGGGAACAGGGGGCGAGGCTACACCTTC. Translating it yields CAWAGNRGRGYTF.

V is TRBV4-3 and J is TRBJ2-7, with a tentative D call TRBD2 (6 bases). Germline V gene lookup returns CDR1 LGHNA and CDR2 YSLEER. Trimming took 2 bases from V and 2 from J, leaving 28 bases between them. The CDR3 runs 20 residues. The CDR3 reads CASSQRVSGWDTSSPYEQYF. As DNA, the CDR3 is TGCGCCAGCAGCCAACGGGTTTCGGGATGGGATACTAGCAGCCCCTACGAGCAGTACTTC.

This clone was seen a handful of times. V is TRBV25-1 and J is TRBJ1-4; 8 nucleotides match TRBD1. This CDR3 has 17 residues. CDR1 and CDR2 (germline): MGHDK, SYGVNS. V lost 3 bases and J lost 6; bases outside the gene matches: 12. CDR3 sequence (DNA): TGTGCCAGCAGTGATGCTGCCCCCGGGACAGGATATGAAAAACTGTTTTTT. It is translated as CASSDAAPGTGYEKLFF.

This clone has more than one count but fewer than ten. The chain carries TRBV11-2 and TRBJ2-5, with 7 bases fitting TRBD1. The CDR3 is 16 residues long. V shed 5 bases, J shed 2 bases, and the junction held 11 bases outside the gene matches. Germline CDR1 SGHAT, CDR2 FQNNGV. The CDR3 coding sequence is TGTGCCAGCAGCGATCGAGGAACGGGACAGCAAGAGACCCAGTACTTC. Its translation is CASSDRGTGQQETQYF.

The chain links TRBV19 to TRBJ2-3, with D unclear. Germline V gene lookup returns CDR1 LNHDA and CDR2 SQIVND (reference sequence). V lost 2 bases and J lost 2, with 5 bases in between. This CDR3 comprises 13 residues. The CDR3: CASSISITDTQYF. CDR3 DNA: TGTGCCAGTAGTATAAGTATCACAGATACGCAGTATTTT.

The chain carries TRBV6-5 and TRBJ2-7; 7 bases align to TRBD1. J gave up 2 bases and V 0 bases, and 7 bases lay outside the gene matches. This CDR3 is 16 amino acids long. CDR1 and CDR2 from the germline V gene are MNHEY and SVGAGI. The CDR3 protein is CASSYSDAGGAYEQYF. In DNA, the CDR3 is TGTGCCAGCAGTTACTCGGACGCAGGGGGTGCCTACGAGCAGTACTTC.